The 22 T cell receptor beta chains reported below all come from one sample, sequenced in a study of glioma-infiltrating T cells after dendritic cell vaccination. Time point reported: after dendritic cell vaccination, including at tumor progression/relapse. Method: immunoSEQ multiplex PCR; TCRdb's copy keeps in-frame clones and lacks some. The profile shows 99,000 or so clones, 90% of them singletons. This specimen consisted of blood, obtained after dendritic cell vaccination. The receptors were gathered from a human donor with glioblastoma.

The V gene is TRBV5-1, the J gene TRBJ2-5; D perhaps matches TRBD1 (6 bases). CDR1 and CDR2 from the germline V gene are SGHRS and YFSETQ. Between the trimmed V and J ends, which lost 3 bases and 1 base, there was a span of 10 bases. CDR3 length equals 14 residues. The CDR3 DNA sequence: TGCGCCAGCAGCTCCGGGACATCCCAAGAGACCCAGTACTTC. Its protein is CASSSGTSQETQYF.

V is TRBV13 and J is TRBJ2-3; 10 bases match TRBD2. With V trimmed by 5 bases and J by 1 base, 6 bases remained unmatched. Germline CDR1 reads PRHDT; CDR2 reads FYEKMQ (reference sequence). The CDR3 runs 16 residues. DNA of the CDR3: TGTGCCAGCAGCGCCGAGCGGGGGGGCGGCACAGATACGCAGTATTTT. Amino acid sequence: CASSAERGGGTDTQYF.

This clone was seen more than once but under ten times. The V and J genes are TRBV5-1 and TRBJ2-7; TRBD1 might be the D (5 bases). The germline V gene encodes CDR1 SGHRS and CDR2 YFSETQ. The V and J ends lost 0 bases and 2 bases respectively, with 15 bases between them. The CDR3 is 16 amino acids. CDR3 protein: CASSLVPQDTTYEQYF. The DNA for the CDR3 is TGCGCCAGCAGCTTGGTTCCCCAGGACACAACCTACGAGCAGTACTTC.

The rearrangement joins TRBV29-1 to TRBJ1-1; 8 positions agree with TRBD1. The J segment lost 3 bases and the V segment lost 6 bases, leaving 6 bases of the junction unmatched. The CDR3 totals 13 residues. Per germline, CDR1 SQVTM and CDR2 ANQGSEA. The chain's CDR3 is CSVAGQGHTEAFF. The CDR3 coding sequence is TGCAGCGTAGCAGGACAGGGTCACACTGAAGCTTTCTTT.

This chain joins TRBV2 and TRBJ1-6; the match to TRBD1 covers 12 bases. The CDR3 covers 16 residues. J was trimmed by 10 bases and V by 8 bases; bases with no gene match: 12. The V gene's germline CDR1 is SNHLY and CDR2 FYNNEI. The CDR3 is CASGGDRGRLISPLHF. CDR3 nucleotide sequence: TGTGCCAGCGGAGGGGACAGGGGGCGACTTATCTCACCCCTCCACTTT. The complete variable domain, with remaining parts taken from reference TRBV2 and TRBJ1-6, reads EPEVTQTPSHQVTQMGQEVILRCVPISNHLYFYWYRQILGQKVEFLVSFYNNEISEKSEIFDDQFSVERPDGSNFTLKIRSTKLEDSAMYFCASGGDRGRLISPLHFGNGTRLTVT.

The rearrangement links TRBV7-9 to TRBJ1-1; D may be TRBD1 (6 bases). CDR1 is SEHNR and CDR2 is FQNEAQ in the germline V gene (reference sequence). Trimming pared 1 base from V and 0 bases from J, leaving 9 bases between. The CDR3 spans 15 residues. In DNA, the CDR3 is TGTGCCAGCAGCTTAGATCAGGGGCTGAACACTGAAGCTTTCTTT. Amino acids: CASSLDQGLNTEAFF.

The rearrangement uses TRBV5-4 and TRBJ1-2, with 8 bases matching TRBD1. Germline assignment: CDR1 SGHNT and CDR2 YYREEE (reference sequence). CDR3 length: 14 residues. Losses at the gene ends were 4 bases for V and 6 bases for J; bases not matched to a gene: 8. The CDR3 nucleotides read TGTGCCAGCAGCCGTAAACCGGGACAGGATGGCTACACCTTC. Residues: CASSRKPGQDGYTF.

The rearrangement links TRBV10-3 to TRBJ2-3; 8 bases are shared with TRBD2. CDR1 and CDR2 (germline): ENHRY, SYGVKD. The CDR3 runs 16 residues. The V gene end was trimmed by 5 bases and the J gene end by 4 bases; junction bases not matched to a gene: 11. CDR3 amino acids: CAISSREGNGADTQYF. The CDR3 DNA follows: TGTGCCATCAGTAGCCGGGAGGGCAATGGGGCAGATACGCAGTATTTT.

The chain employs TRBV30 and TRBJ1-2; D gene ambiguous. CDR1 and CDR2 from the germline V gene are GTSNPN and SVGIG (reference sequence). The V end was cut by 0 bases, the J end by 4 bases, with 9 bases between. CDR3 length: 13 residues. CDR3 residues: CAWSVFQAYGYTF. The CDR3 DNA reads as TGTGCCTGGAGTGTATTCCAGGCCTATGGCTACACCTTC.

J is TRBJ2-7 and V is TRBV5-1; 10 bases align to TRBD1. J was trimmed by 7 bases and V by 4 bases; bases with no gene match: 14. CDR3 length: 16 residues. Germline V gives CDR1 SGHRS, CDR2 YFSETQ. CDR3 in amino acids: CASSEFEGQGSGEQYF. CDR3 DNA sequence: TGCGCCAGCAGCGAATTCGAGGGACAGGGGTCGGGTGAGCAGTACTTC.

This clone appeared a few times. One junction end does not reproduce the germline sequence, and a read error may be involved. This same CDR3 is encoded by further DNA sequences in the sample. The rearrangement uses TRBV5-8 and TRBJ1-6; D uncertain. In germline, CDR1 is SGHTS, CDR2 YDEGEE. This CDR3 has 15 amino acids. CDR3 bases: TGTGCCAGCAGTTTGTCCGGGAGAAATAATTCCCCCCTCCACTTT. Its translation: CASSLSGRNNSPLHF.

This clone appeared a single time. This chain uses TRBV7-9 with TRBJ1-6; D call uncertain. CDR3 length equals 13 residues. Germline V gives CDR1 SEHNR, CDR2 FQNEAQ (reference sequence). The V end was cut by 4 bases, the J end by 8 bases, with 9 bases between. CDR3 DNA: TGTGCCAGCAGCTCATCACGGGATTCACCCCTCCACTTT. Encoded protein: CASSSSRDSPLHF. Supplemented by reference TRBV7-9 and TRBJ1-6, the full variable domain reads DTGVSQNPRHKITKRGQNVTFRCDPISEHNRLYWYRQTLGQGPEFLTYFQNEAQLEKSRLLSDRFSAERPKGSFSTLEIQRTEQGDSAMYLCASSSSRDSPLHFGNGTRLTVT.

The rearrangement links TRBV9 to TRBJ2-3, with 9 bases identical to TRBD1. Germline CDR1 SGDLS, CDR2 YYNGEE. Trimming took 3 bases from V and 4 from J; bases not matched to a gene: 9. The CDR3 is 16 residues long. The DNA of the CDR3 is TGTGCCAGCAGCGGACCAGGACAGGGGTTTTCAGATACGCAGTATTTT. It translates to CASSGPGQGFSDTQYF.

As regards this clone: The identical CDR3 is also encoded by other nucleotide sequences in the sample. The chain is built from TRBV9 and TRBJ2-2; D is perhaps TRBD2 (5 bases). Germline CDR1 is SGDLS and CDR2 is YYNGEE. The CDR3 has 14 amino acids. The V gene lost 0 bases and the J gene lost 5 bases, with 8 bases spanning the gap. The CDR3 DNA is TGTGCCAGCAGCGTAGCGGGCGGGACCGGGGAGCTGTTTTTT. Residues: CASSVAGGTGELFF.

This clone is labeled medium-sized. The V call is TRBV5-3, the J call TRBJ2-7, with 12 bases identical to TRBD2. TRBV5-3 is filed as an ORF, its function uncertain. This CDR3 is 15 amino acids long. V lost 4 bases to trimming and J lost 3 bases; unmatched junction nucleotides: 5. The CDR3: CARSVRTSGVYEQYF. The DNA of the CDR3 is TGTGCCAGAAGCGTTAGGACTAGCGGGGTCTACGAGCAGTACTTC.

The genes are TRBV5-6 and TRBJ2-1, with D possibly being TRBD2 (7 bases). The CDR3 is 17 amino acids. CDR1 is SGHDT, CDR2 YYEEEE, per germline. V lost 4 bases, J lost 6 bases, and 23 bases lay in between. The CDR3 nucleotides read TGTGCCAGCAGCACCGCCGGCGCGGGGGCTTTTATCAATGAGCAGTTCTTC. As protein: CASSTAGAGAFINEQFF.

J is TRBJ2-7 and V is TRBV19; D possibly corresponds to TRBD2 (5 bases). V gave up 7 bases and J gave up 2 bases, with 15 bases separating them. Per germline, CDR1 LNHDA and CDR2 SQIVND (reference sequence). The CDR3 has 14 amino acids. The DNA of the CDR3 is TGTGCCAGTAATCCAGGAGGCGGAACCTACGAGCAGTACTTC. Translation: CASNPGGGTYEQYF.

The V and J genes are TRBV7-8 and TRBJ2-5, with D possibly matching TRBD1 (5 bases). The V gene's germline CDR1 is SGHVS and CDR2 FQNEAQ. The V gene lost 5 bases and the J gene lost 5 bases, with 21 bases spanning the gap. This CDR3 has 16 amino acids. In DNA, the CDR3 is TGTGCCAGCAGCCCCAAGGCGTCAGGGCGAGTGGAGACCCAGTACTTC. This codes for CASSPKASGRVETQYF.

The chain has TRBV5-1 and TRBJ2-3, with TRBD2 matching 8 bases. Per the germline V gene, CDR1 is SGHRS and CDR2 is YFSETQ. The CDR3 runs 15 residues. V gave up 3 bases and J gave up 0 bases; unmatched junction bases: 3. The CDR3 nucleotides read TGCGCCAGCAGCTCCGGGACTAGAAGCACAGATACGCAGTATTTT. Translated, it gives CASSSGTRSTDTQYF.

The chain is built from TRBV27 and TRBJ2-5; 7 nucleotides agree with TRBD2. Germline V gives CDR1 MNHEY, CDR2 SMNVEV (reference sequence). Unmatched junction bases numbered 16, after V lost 8 bases and J lost 4 bases. The CDR3 extends over 16 amino acids. The CDR3 DNA follows: TGTGCCAGCTCCACGAGGGAAGCGGGACTGGGAGAGACCCAGTACTTC. Its translation is CASSTREAGLGETQYF.

The chain couples TRBV11-2 to TRBJ1-1, with TRBD1 as a possible D gene (5 bases). Germline values: CDR1 SGHAT, CDR2 FQNNGV. The V gene lost 6 bases and the J gene lost 1 base, with 12 bases spanning the gap. The length of the CDR3 is 14 residues. The CDR3 loop is CASRPGLSNTEAFF. CDR3 nucleotide sequence: TGTGCCAGCAGGCCGGGACTGTCGAACACTGAAGCTTTCTTT.

Note on this clone: This sample also contains other DNA sequences that code for the same CDR3. The chain has TRBV5-1 and TRBJ2-7, with TRBD1 matching 7 bases. Germline-derived CDR1 and CDR2 are SGHRS and YFSETQ. The CDR3 is 14 amino acids. Trimming cost V 2 bases and J 3 bases; bases outside gene matches: 5. CDR3 DNA: TGCGCCAGCAGCTTAGGAGACAGGGTCTACGAGCAGTACTTC. Amino acids: CASSLGDRVYEQYF.